This is a list of T cell receptor beta chains from one sample in a study of blood T cell repertoires in COVID-19. Produced via immunoSEQ multiplex PCR; TCRdb's table is partial and in-frame only. Among tens of thousands of clones listed, 70% to 90% were seen once. The sequencing input was peripheral blood. These receptors originate from a human donor with acute or convalescent COVID-19. The donor label of this sample is uncertain. The conserved cysteine and the conserved F or W are not part of the CDR3 here. Not every row has a clone size; where given, it reads once, few, many or a size class.

j_call clone_size v_call cdr3_aa
TRBJ1-1 . TRBV9 ASSVAQVPNTEAF
TRBJ1-2 once TRBV2 ASRAVRGNYGYT
TRBJ2-5 . TRBV20-1 SARILVTQY
TRBJ2-1 . TRBV2 ASTGAGLAGIREQF
TRBJ1-1 . TRBV6-5 ASRKDRPMNTEAF
TRBJ1-1 . TRBV9 ASSVTNQPNTEAF
TRBJ2-7 . TRBV6-1 ASSEVVRDEQY
TRBJ2-5 few TRBV24-1 ATSDSRDSSIQETQY
TRBJ2-3 . TRBV7-8 ASTWGGRSDTQY
TRBJ2-3 . TRBV24-1 ATSDSDRGGADTQY
TRBJ2-1 . TRBV6-5 ASNNARAAYNEQF
TRBJ1-1 . TRBV7-2 ASSLALGGGTEAF
TRBJ2-7 once TRBV2 ASTGSSYEQY
TRBJ2-2 once TRBV7-3 ASSSGLANTGELF
TRBJ2-7 . TRBV6-6 ASSQLYPGTGFYEQY
TRBJ1-5 . TRBV11-2 ASSAGSYSNQPQH
TRBJ1-5 once TRBV19 ASRLRDNQPQH
TRBJ1-4 . TRBV5-8 ASSWHHQGPAEKLF
TRBJ2-3 . TRBV5-1 ASSFDSPGTSDPSTDTQY
TRBJ1-6 . TRBV23-1 ARKGQNHKGHNSPLH
TRBJ1-5 . TRBV12-5 ASGLAAVGGGSQPQH
TRBJ1-1 . TRBV12-5 ASVYPGYMNTEAF
TRBJ1-4 . TRBV27 ASSPWTGVEEKLF
TRBJ2-5 once TRBV5-6 ASSGRASGREETQY
TRBJ1-2 . TRBV10-3 ATTPTTGRNNYGYT
TRBJ2-7 . TRBV5-4 ASSLMGGSGYEQY
TRBJ2-3 . TRBV6-2/TRBV6-3 ASSPGLAGGRGTDTQY
TRBJ1-4 . TRBV29-1 SVERGRNEKLF